Following are 4 T cell receptor beta chains from one sample sequenced in a study of blood T cell repertoires in COVID-19. Data came from immunoSEQ multiplex PCR; TCRdb stores just in-frame clones and leaves some out. The sample has hundreds of thousands of clones, around 92% seen once; the top ten hold 1.5% to 2%. Sequenced input: peripheral blood. The receptors originated from a woman aged 30 to 39 with COVID-19, enrolled during active disease.

V gene TRBV11-2 combines with J gene TRBJ2-1; 7 bases fit TRBD1. V shed 5 bases and J 5 bases; nucleotides not matched to a gene: 3. The germline gives CDR1 SGHAT, CDR2 FQNNGV. The CDR3 length is 13 residues. DNA of the CDR3: TGTGCCAGCAGCCAGGGACAGAACAATGAGCAGTTCTTC. The encoded protein is CASSQGQNNEQFF.

This chain uses TRBV7-8 with TRBJ1-3, with 9 bases fitting TRBD1. Germline CDR1 reads SGHVS; CDR2 reads FQNEAQ. This CDR3 is 15 amino acids long. J lost 4 bases, V lost 5 bases, and 6 bases had no gene match. The CDR3, as DNA: TGTGCCAGCAGCCCTGGGACAGGGAGGGGAAACACCATATATTTT. Translated, it gives CASSPGTGRGNTIYF.

J is TRBJ1-1 and V is TRBV18, with 9 positions matching TRBD1. Trimming took 2 bases from V and 4 from J; bases not matched to a gene: 5. The germline V gene has CDR1 KGHSH and CDR2 LQKENI. The CDR3 covers 15 residues. For the CDR3, the DNA is TGTGCCAGCTCACCAGGGACAGGGTTGTTCACTGAAGCTTTCTTT. It codes for CASSPGTGLFTEAFF.

As regards this clone: The junction departs from germline at one end; a sequencing error may be responsible. This sequence joins TRBV7-7 and TRBJ2-2, with TRBD1 as a possible D gene (6 bases). The V gene's germline CDR1 is SSHAT and CDR2 FNYEAQ (reference sequence). The CDR3 is 16 residues long. The CDR3 DNA reads as TGTGCTAGCAGCCCTGCGAAGGGGGCGAACACCGGGGAGCTGTTTTTT. It encodes CASSPAKGANTGELFF.